These 22 T cell receptor beta chains were all obtained from the same sample, sequenced in a study of blood T cells in healthy people across ages. Sample-barcoded 5' priming and a J-beta primer mix drove a second PCR of about 6 to 12 cycles. TCRdb recomputed calls from the 5' RACE reads with MiXCR, one row per CDR3 protein. Of roughly 800,000 distinct CDR3 sequences listed, 55% to 70% were seen once; the top ten hold approximately 23%. The sequenced material came from blood. These receptors were collected from a man younger than 40 in good health.

J is TRBJ2-4 and V is TRBV5-1; no clear D gene. Germline V gene lookup returns CDR1 SGHRS and CDR2 YFSETQ. The CDR3 loop spans 14 amino acids. Trimming removed 0 bases at V and 4 bases at J, with 8 bases between. CDR3 DNA: TGCGCCAGCAGCTTGGGCGACCAGAAAAACATTCAGTACTTC. It specifies CASSLGDQKNIQYF.

This clonotype was detected once. The CDR3 DNA is TGCAGTGCTTGGGACAGGGGTTACGAGCAGTACTTC. Amino acids: CSAWDRGYEQYF. The gene calls are TRBV20-1 and TRBJ2-7, with 10 bases that match TRBD1. From germline, CDR1 is DFQATT and CDR2 SNEGSKA (reference sequence). The CDR3 spans 12 residues. V gave up 5 bases and J gave up 4 bases; unmatched junction bases: 2.

The sample holds a few counts of this clonotype. The chain is built from TRBV7-9 and TRBJ1-1, with D unclear. Trimming removed 0 bases from V and 4 bases from J, with 3 bases in between. The germline V gene has CDR1 SEHNR and CDR2 FQNEAQ (reference sequence). The CDR3 covers 12 residues. The CDR3 DNA reads as TGTGCCAGCAGCTTAGCTCCCACTGAAGCTTTCTTT. Encoded protein: CASSLAPTEAFF.

The chain has TRBV4-3 and TRBJ2-5, with 9 bases identical to TRBD2. CDR1 is LGHNA, CDR2 YSLEER, per germline. V lost 1 base to trimming and J lost 5 bases; unmatched junction nucleotides: 5. The CDR3 consists of 15 residues. The CDR3 spells CASSQVVAGEETQYF. The DNA for the CDR3 is TGCGCCAGCAGCCAAGTTGTAGCGGGAGAGGAGACCCAGTACTTC.

The chain employs TRBV11-3 and TRBJ2-7; TRBD2 matches 8 bases. The CDR3 loop spans 17 amino acids. V shed 5 bases, J shed 0 bases, and the junction held 12 bases outside the gene matches. Germline V lookup: CDR1 SGHNT, CDR2 YENEEA. DNA of the CDR3: TGTGCCAGCAGCCCTCCGCCGTGGCGGGAGGCCTCCTACGAGCAGTACTTC. Its protein is CASSPPPWREASYEQYF.

This clonotype has only one observation. This chain links TRBV5-6 with TRBJ2-4; 7 positions match TRBD2. V shed 6 bases, J shed 6 bases, and the junction held 12 bases outside the gene matches. The germline gives CDR1 SGHDT, CDR2 YYEEEE. This CDR3 contains 15 residues. CDR3 residues: CASTEWAGVLNIQYF. CDR3 nucleotide sequence: TGTGCCAGCACCGAATGGGCGGGAGTACTAAACATTCAGTACTTC. Full variable domain (outside the CDR3, taken from reference TRBV5-6 and TRBJ2-4): DAGVTQSPTHLIKTRGQQVTLRCSPKSGHDTVSWYQQALGQGPQFIFQYYEEEERQRGNFPDRFSGHQFPNYSSELNVNALLLGDSALYLCASTEWAGVLNIQYFGAGTRLSVL.

The gene calls are TRBV29-1 and TRBJ1-2, with no clear D. Germline CDR1 is SQVTM and CDR2 is ANQGSEA. This CDR3 has 14 residues. The V gene lost 4 bases and the J gene lost 4 bases, with 16 bases spanning the gap. Here the CDR3 reads CSVVATGVSYGYTF. As DNA, the CDR3 is TGCAGCGTTGTAGCCACCGGGGTGAGCTATGGCTACACCTTC.

The chain couples TRBV5-1 to TRBJ2-7; D is ambiguous. CDR1 is SGHRS and CDR2 is YFSETQ in the germline V gene. Deletions cut 1 base from V and 3 bases from J, with 14 bases between. The CDR3 length is 15 residues. CDR3 nucleotide sequence: TGCGCCAGCAGCTTGACACAGTGGACCATCTACGAGCAGTACTTC. Its protein is CASSLTQWTIYEQYF.

This rearrangement joins TRBV20-1 to TRBJ1-2; no clear D gene. Trimming removed 7 bases at V and 4 bases at J, with 7 bases between. Germline-derived CDR1 and CDR2 are DFQATT and SNEGSKA (reference sequence). This CDR3 spans 10 amino acids. CDR3 region: CSGQTYGYTF. The CDR3 DNA follows: TGCAGTGGACAAACCTATGGCTACACCTTC.

The V and J genes are TRBV20-1 and TRBJ2-7, with 8 positions matching TRBD1. The CDR3 spans 14 residues. Germline lookup yields CDR1 DFQATT and CDR2 SNEGSKA (reference sequence). V lost 7 bases to trimming and J lost 5 bases; unmatched junction nucleotides: 13. The CDR3 sequence is CSVTRTGNWDEQYF. The CDR3 DNA is TGCAGTGTAACTAGGACAGGGAATTGGGACGAGCAGTACTTC.

For the CDR3, the DNA is TGCGCCAGCAGCTTGAGCGTAGACGAGACCCAGTACTTC. Protein product: CASSLSVDETQYF. The chain couples TRBV5-1 to TRBJ2-5; no firm D call. V lost 1 base to trimming and J lost 5 bases, with 9 bases between them. Germline V gene lookup returns CDR1 SGHRS and CDR2 YFSETQ. The CDR3 consists of 13 residues. The full variable domain, with the rest looked up from reference TRBV5-1 and TRBJ2-5, is KAGVTQTPRYLIKTRGQQVTLSCSPISGHRSVSWYQQTPGQGLQFLFEYFSETQRNKGNFPGRFSGRQFSNSRSEMNVSTLELGDSALYLCASSLSVDETQYFGPGTRLLVL.

The chain couples TRBV7-3 to TRBJ2-3; the D gene is possibly TRBD2 (6 bases). The CDR3 is made up of 15 amino acids. V was shortened by 5 bases and J by 1 base, with 13 bases between the two germline ends. In germline, CDR1 is SGHTA, CDR2 FQGTGA. Here the CDR3 reads CASSPQGGGTDTQYF. Written as DNA, the CDR3 is TGTGCCAGCAGCCCCCAGGGCGGGGGCACAGATACGCAGTATTTT. Variable domain in full (rest from reference TRBV7-3 and TRBJ2-3): GAGVSQTPSNKVTEKGKYVELRCDPISGHTALYWYRQSLGQGPEFLIYFQGTGAADDSGLPNDRFFAVRPEGSVSTLKIQRTERGDSAVYLCASSPQGGGTDTQYFGPGTRLTVL.

V is TRBV7-8 and J is TRBJ2-1; tentative D call: TRBD2 (5 bases). This CDR3 comprises 14 residues. Looked up from germline, CDR1 is SGHVS and CDR2 is FQNEAQ. V was cut by 0 bases and J by 5 bases, with 8 bases left in between. The CDR3 DNA reads TGTGCCAGCAGCTTAGCGAAGCGGAACAATGAGCAGTTCTTC. Encoded protein: CASSLAKRNNEQFF.

V gene TRBV10-3 combines with J gene TRBJ2-3; 7 bases fit TRBD1. The germline V gene encodes CDR1 ENHRY and CDR2 SYGVKD. This CDR3 has 13 residues. After removal of 11 bases from V and 0 bases from J, the junction contained 5 bases not matched to a gene. The CDR3 DNA reads TGTGCCGTCCGGACAGGTAGCACAGATACGCAGTATTTT. Translating it yields CAVRTGSTDTQYF.

In its sample, this clonotype was seen a few times. The V and J genes are TRBV20-1 and TRBJ2-7; no definite D call. Germline CDR1 is DFQATT and CDR2 is SNEGSKA (reference sequence). This CDR3 has 12 residues. V was shortened by 2 bases and J by 5 bases, with 10 bases between the two germline ends. CDR3 protein: CSARWGLDEQYF. In DNA form, the CDR3 reads TGCAGTGCTAGATGGGGTCTGGACGAGCAGTACTTC.

This chain connects TRBV20-1 to TRBJ2-4; 10 positions agree with TRBD2. The DNA end lines up better with TRBJ2-7; the J call may be wrong. Germline V gene sequence: CDR1 DFQATT, CDR2 SNEGSKA (reference sequence). The CDR3 covers 14 residues. CDR3 in amino acids: CSARRGTSVHEQYF. CDR3 nucleotide sequence: TGCAGTGCTAGACGGGGGACTAGCGTCCACGAGCAGTACTTC.

The chain's CDR3 is CASSSLLGIPPPDTQYF. In nucleotides, the CDR3 is TGTGCCAGCAGCTCCCTCCTCGGGATCCCACCCCCAGATACGCAGTATTTT. This sequence joins TRBV28 and TRBJ2-3, with D possibly TRBD2 on 5 matching bases. The CDR3 spans 17 residues. Per the germline V gene, CDR1 is MDHEN and CDR2 is SYDVKM. The V end lost 6 bases, the J end lost 4 bases, and 23 bases lay between the germline ends.

This clonotype was picked up a small number of times. The J gene is TRBJ2-7, the V gene TRBV2; perhaps TRBD2 as D (5 bases). V lost 7 bases and J 4 bases, leaving 8 bases between the germline ends. Germline V gene lookup returns CDR1 SNHLY and CDR2 FYNNEI. The CDR3 runs to 11 residues. Written as DNA, the CDR3 is TGTGCCAGCAATCGGGGTTACGAGCAGTACTTC. Encoded protein: CASNRGYEQYF.

The CDR3 region has the DNA TGCAGTGCTAGATCCCCGGGACTAGCGTCCGAGCAGTACTTC. Residues: CSARSPGLASEQYF. The chain employs TRBV20-1 and TRBJ2-4; 10 positions match TRBD2. The J call is doubtful: the DNA matches TRBJ2-7 better. The CDR3 extends over 14 amino acids. Germline V gives CDR1 DFQATT, CDR2 SNEGSKA (reference sequence).

This chain uses TRBV18 with TRBJ1-1; D ambiguous. The CDR3 loop spans 12 amino acids. V was shortened by 1 base and J by 11 bases, with 11 bases between the two germline ends. CDR1 KGHSH and CDR2 LQKENI come from the germline V gene. CDR3 protein: CASSPRQGGAFF. The CDR3 coding sequence is TGTGCCAGCTCACCACGGCAAGGAGGGGCTTTCTTT.

This clonotype was picked up many times. The chain recombines TRBV6-2 or TRBV6-3 with TRBJ2-1; the match to TRBD2 covers 11 bases. V was pared by 7 bases and J by 6 bases, with 8 bases of the junction left unmatched. Germline CDR1 MNHEY, CDR2 SVGEGT. This CDR3 contains 15 residues. CDR3 sequence: CASKITSGSVNEQFF. In DNA, the CDR3 is TGTGCCAGCAAGATCACTAGCGGGAGTGTCAATGAGCAGTTCTTC.

The V gene is TRBV7-9, the J gene TRBJ2-5, with 7 nucleotides matching TRBD1. The closer fit of TRBJ2-7 to the DNA end suggests the J call may be wrong. The CDR3 has 13 residues. CDR1 and CDR2 from the germline V gene are SEHNR and FQNEAQ (reference sequence). DNA of the CDR3: TGTGCCAGCAGCCCCCGACAGGGTGACGAGCAGTACTTC. Protein: CASSPRQGDEQYF.